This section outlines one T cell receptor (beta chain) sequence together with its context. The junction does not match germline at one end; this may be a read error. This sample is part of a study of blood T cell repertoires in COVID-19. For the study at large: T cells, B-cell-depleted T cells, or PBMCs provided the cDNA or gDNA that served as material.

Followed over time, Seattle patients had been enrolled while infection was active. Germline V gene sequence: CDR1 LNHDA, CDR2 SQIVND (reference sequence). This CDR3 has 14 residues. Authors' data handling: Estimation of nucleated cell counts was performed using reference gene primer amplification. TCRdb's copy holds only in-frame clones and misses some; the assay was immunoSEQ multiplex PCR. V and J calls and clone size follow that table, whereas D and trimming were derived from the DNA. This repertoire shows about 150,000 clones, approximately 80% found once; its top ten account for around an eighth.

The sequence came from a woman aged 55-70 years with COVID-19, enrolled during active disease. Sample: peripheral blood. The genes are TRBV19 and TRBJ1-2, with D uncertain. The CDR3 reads CASSVDGINYGYTF. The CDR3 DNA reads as TGTGCCAGTAGTGTAGACGGGATTAACTATGGCTACACCTTC.